Listed below are T cell receptor beta chains from one sample, sequenced in a study of OX40 agonist ivuxolimab in advanced cancers. Assay used: immunoSEQ multiplex PCR; TCRdb lists only in-frame clones, some missing. The table shows 55,000 to 65,000 clones, with approximately 81% occurring only once. The sample here was CD4+ or CD8+ T cells sorted from blood, taken in a trial of the OX40 agonist ivuxolimab. These receptors all stem from an adult with an advanced solid tumor such as melanoma, head and neck, liver or kidney cancer. The CDR3 runs from the conserved cysteine through the conserved F or W. The order of the fields is clone size, V gene, J gene, CDR3 length, D gene, CDR3 protein, CDR3 DNA. D genes are given only for firm matches. Clone size is not always given. Where it is, it says once, few, many or a class for expanded clones.

NA	TRBV28	TRBJ1-5	14	NA	CASSLLQENQPQHF	TGTGCCAGCAGTTTATTACAGGAAAATCAGCCCCAGCATTTT
few	TRBV14	TRBJ1-2	13	NA	CASSKAGVYGYTF	TGTGCCAGCAGCAAAGCCGGAGTCTATGGCTACACCTTC
NA	TRBV6-5	TRBJ2-5	15	TRBD2	CASVPSGALQETQYF	TGTGCCAGCGTCCCTAGCGGGGCTCTACAAGAGACCCAGTACTTC
NA	TRBV4-1	TRBJ2-1	15	NA	CASSPGFIGYNEQFF	TGCGCCAGCAGCCCCGGATTTATCGGTTACAATGAGCAGTTCTTC
NA	TRBV2	TRBJ1-4	14	NA	CASMPGPENEKLFF	TGTGCCAGCATGCCCGGGCCCGAAAATGAAAAACTGTTTTTT
NA	TRBV29-1	TRBJ2-3	14	TRBD2	CSVSPGLSTDTQYF	TGCAGCGTGTCCCCGGGACTAAGCACAGATACGCAGTATTTT
NA	TRBV7-2	TRBJ2-2	16	NA	CASSVAGVTNTGELFF	TGTGCCAGCAGCGTAGCCGGGGTAACGAACACCGGGGAGCTGTTTTTT
NA	TRBV28	TRBJ1-5	12	NA	CASSSGLQPQHF	TGTGCCAGCAGTTCCGGACTTCAGCCCCAGCATTTT
NA	TRBV28	TRBJ1-4	11	NA	CASRIREKLFF	TGTGCCAGCAGAATTCGTGAAAAACTGTTTTTT
NA	TRBV7-3	TRBJ2-2	13	NA	CASSLYITGELFF	TGTGCCAGCAGCTTGTATATCACCGGGGAGCTGTTTTTT
NA	TRBV4-1	TRBJ2-5	13	NA	CASSSYREETQYF	TGCGCCAGCAGCTCCTACAGGGAGGAGACCCAGTACTTC
once	TRBV7-2	TRBJ2-3	13	NA	CASSLAGGGTQYF	TGTGCCAGCAGCTTAGCGGGCGGGGGCACGCAGTATTTT
NA	TRBV5-4	TRBJ2-1	16	TRBD2	CASSFTGLAGVREQFF	TGTGCCAGCAGCTTTACCGGACTAGCGGGAGTTCGGGAGCAGTTCTTC
NA	TRBV7-9	TRBJ1-2	16	NA	CASSVHLDTAGYGYTF	TGTGCCAGCAGCGTGCATTTAGACACCGCGGGGTATGGCTACACCTTC
NA	TRBV28	TRBJ1-5	13	TRBD1	CASSSGGWQPQHF	TGTGCCAGCAGTTCAGGGGGCTGGCAGCCCCAGCATTTT
NA	TRBV7-8	TRBJ2-5	16	TRBD1	CASSFPGTGGRETQYF	TGTGCCAGCAGCTTCCCGGGGACAGGGGGCAGAGAGACCCAGTACTTC
many	TRBV28	TRBJ1-5	15	TRBD1	CASSWAGGSNQPQHF	TGTGCCAGCAGTTGGGCAGGGGGAAGCAATCAGCCCCAGCATTTT
NA	TRBV30	TRBJ2-5	14	TRBD1	CAWSVAQGAETQYF	TGTGCCTGGAGTGTAGCCCAGGGGGCTGAGACCCAGTACTTC
NA	TRBV19	TRBJ2-3	18	TRBD2	CASSIVGTSGRSTDTQYF	TGTGCCAGTAGTATAGTTGGGACTAGCGGGAGGAGCACAGATACGCAGTATTTT
once	TRBV2	TRBJ2-7	13	NA	CASSGQGFYEQYF	TGTGCCAGCAGTGGTCAGGGTTTTTACGAGCAGTACTTC
once	TRBV28	TRBJ2-7	14	NA	CASSLGGGPYEQYF	TGTGCCAGCAGTTTAGGAGGGGGACCCTACGAGCAGTACTTC
NA	TRBV29-1	TRBJ2-7	14	TRBD2	CSVEGGRAVDEQYF	TGCAGCGTTGAAGGCGGGAGGGCCGTAGACGAGCAGTACTTC
NA	TRBV5-6	TRBJ1-1	13	TRBD1	CASSMDRGTEAFF	TGTGCCAGCAGCATGGACAGGGGTACTGAAGCTTTCTTT
NA	TRBV7-9	TRBJ1-3	15	NA	CASSLSGHSGNTIYF	TGTGCCAGCAGCTTATCCGGACACTCTGGAAACACCATATATTTT
NA	TRBV5-1	TRBJ2-2	13	NA	CASSWDGNGELFF	TGCGCCAGCAGCTGGGACGGGAACGGGGAGCTGTTTTTT
NA	TRBV4-1	TRBJ2-6	17	NA	CASRPTAKPSGANVLTF	TGCGCCAGCAGGCCGACAGCGAAACCCTCTGGGGCCAACGTCCTGACTTTC
NA	TRBV11-2	TRBJ2-4	14	TRBD1	CASSLAGGTNIQYF	TGTGCCAGCAGCTTAGCAGGGGGCACAAACATTCAGTACTTC
NA	TRBV15	TRBJ1-3	17	NA	CATSRDLGRHSGNTIYF	TGTGCCACCAGCAGAGATTTGGGCCGGCACTCTGGAAACACCATATATTTT
once	TRBV7-2	TRBJ2-2	15	NA	CASSLEIGGAGELFF	TGTGCCAGCAGCTTAGAAATCGGTGGCGCCGGGGAGCTGTTTTTT
NA	TRBV11-1	TRBJ2-2	15	TRBD1	CASSPRDRHTGELFF	TGTGCCAGCAGCCCCCGGGACAGACACACCGGGGAGCTGTTTTTT
NA	TRBV27	TRBJ1-2	14	TRBD1	CASSPGQGLYGYTF	TGTGCCAGCAGTCCCGGACAGGGCTTGTATGGCTACACCTTC
few	TRBV5-6	TRBJ2-5	13	TRBD1	CASSLGGGETQYF	TGTGCCAGCAGCTTAGGGGGCGGCGAGACCCAGTACTTC
NA	TRBV19	TRBJ2-1	16	TRBD1	CASSSPGQGVDNEQFF	TGTGCCAGTAGTAGCCCAGGACAGGGCGTCGACAATGAGCAGTTCTTC
NA	TRBV4-1	TRBJ2-5	15	NA	CASSQALQARETQYF	TGCGCCAGCAGCCAAGCCTTACAGGCCAGGGAGACCCAGTACTTC
NA	TRBV10-1	TRBJ1-2	14	TRBD1	CASSRDRSFDGYTF	TGCGCCAGCAGTCGGGACAGGTCCTTTGATGGCTACACCTTC
NA	TRBV28	TRBJ2-7	15	NA	CASSPFRGSTHEQYF	TGTGCCAGCAGTCCTTTCCGGGGGAGTACCCACGAGCAGTACTTC
NA	TRBV9	TRBJ1-6	14	TRBD1	CASSAGTGDSPPHF	TGTGCCAGCAGCGCCGGGACAGGGGATTCACCCCCCCACTTT
NA	TRBV5-1	TRBJ1-2	15	NA	CASSLNGGNRYGYTF	TGCGCCAGCAGCTTGAATGGGGGCAATAGGTATGGCTACACCTTC
NA	TRBV5-1	TRBJ2-1	16	TRBD2	CASSSLAGGTYNEQFF	TGCGCCAGCAGCTCGTTAGCGGGGGGGACCTACAATGAGCAGTTCTTC
NA	TRBV2	TRBJ2-1	13	NA	CASSETSVGEQFF	TGTGCCAGCAGTGAAACAAGCGTAGGGGAGCAGTTCTTC
NA	TRBV29-1	TRBJ2-7	13	NA	CSVDDRLYYEQYF	TGCAGCGTTGACGACAGGTTGTATTACGAGCAGTACTTC
NA	TRBV5-4	TRBJ2-1	13	NA	CASSLENYNEQFF	TGTGCCAGCAGCTTGGAAAACTACAATGAGCAGTTCTTC
NA	TRBV5-5	TRBJ2-1	15	NA	CASRSGIVTYNEQFF	TGTGCCAGCAGATCCGGGATTGTGACCTACAATGAGCAGTTCTTC
NA	TRBV5-1	TRBJ2-1	13	TRBD2	CASSLELANEQFF	TGCGCCAGCAGCTTGGAACTAGCGAATGAGCAGTTCTTC